This entry features one T cell receptor beta chain sequence. This specimen comes from a study of blood T cell repertoires in COVID-19. Overall study: Sources were T cells, B-cell-depleted T cells, or PBMCs; the material itself was cDNA or gDNA.

Original handling: Cell counts per sample came from amplifying reference gene primers. The repertoire was sequenced with immunoSEQ multiplex PCR; TCRdb's copy has only in-frame clones and lacks some. V, J and clone size were drawn from that table, and D and trimming were deduced from the DNA. The data hold about 17,000 clones, with 89% observed a single time. V trimming: 2 bases; J trimming: 10 bases; junction bases outside the gene matches: 6. Germline assignment: CDR1 ENHRY and CDR2 SYGVKD. The CDR3 spans 15 residues. This TCR came from a man aged 55 to 69 with active COVID-19. The sample was peripheral blood. The chain links TRBV10-3 to TRBJ1-6; 9 nucleotides align to TRBD1. This CDR3 reads CAISEEGDRASPLHF. CDR3 DNA sequence: TGTGCCATCAGTGAGGAGGGGGACAGGGCGTCACCCCTCCACTTT.